This TCR beta chain came from a study of blood T cell repertoires in COVID-19 (dated by TCRdb to the early 2020s). Study-level background: Samples covering the acute and convalescent phases of COVID-19 were provided by collaborators in the United States, Italy and Spain. The material from the prospective study consisted of cDNA or gDNA derived from T cells, B-cell-depleted T cells, or PBMCs. The dataset comprised deeply sampled blood TCRbeta repertoires from subjects exposed to, actively infected with, or recovered from COVID-19. The repertoires were released in a freely available public database intended as a resource for research on the immune response to SARS-CoV-2. The samples were drawn from two sources: the first 160 participants of the ongoing ImmuneRACE study, and approximately 1,300 subjects contributed by 6 global collaborators. Nearly every sample came with metadata listing a de-identified subject ID, COVID-19 status, age in years and sex. Where available, HLA class I and class II types were taken from metadata supplied by the sample provider and were not determined by assay-based typing.

Note on this clone: The antigen this receptor binds is unknown. No base-level quality is on record; no much larger clone is a single base apart.

Summary of the overall study and its limitations: The quantity of clinical and demographic metadata differed by source and by participant and was supplied without curation.

Collaborating institutions collected whole blood in K2EDTA tubes following their own protocols. For TCRbeta analysis, collaborators shipped samples in one of three forms: frozen whole blood, isolated PBMCs, or DNA extracted from either of those sample types. TCRbeta CDR3 regions were amplified from genomic DNA using the immunoSEQ Assay, a bias-controlled multiplex PCR. In the paper's pipeline: The number of nucleated cells in each sample was estimated from the amplification of reference gene primers within the assay. To quantify the absolute abundance of each unique TCRbeta CDR3 rearrangement, sequence reads were collapsed and filtered. For each sample, productive Simpson clonality was calculated by taking the square root of Simpson's diversity index across productive rearrangements. TCRdb holds this immuneACCESS table with in-frame rearrangements only. Some clones are missing; in checked studies, unresolved V genes explain under half, and the rest has no known cause. V and J calls and clone size are copied from that table; D and trimming were computed from the DNA. In this sample the table shows 70,000 to 95,000 clones, around 92% of which occur a single time. The ten largest clones capture around 6% of the sample.

Trimming removed 5 bases from V and 3 bases from J; the gene matches leave 3 bases unexplained. As encoded in the germline V gene, CDR1 is SGHAT while CDR2 is FQNNGV. The CDR3 runs 13 amino acids, cysteine and phenylalanine included. Only the CDR3 portion is preserved as DNA: 39 bases, with reading frame beginning at the first base. This chain joins TRBV11-2 to TRBJ2-5; 7 bases in the middle match TRBD2. The clonotype was recovered from a woman aged 60 to 75 with active COVID-19. Material: peripheral blood. The bases are TGTGCCAGCAGCAAGGGGACTAAAGAGACCCAGTACTTC. This yields the protein CASSKGTKETQYF.